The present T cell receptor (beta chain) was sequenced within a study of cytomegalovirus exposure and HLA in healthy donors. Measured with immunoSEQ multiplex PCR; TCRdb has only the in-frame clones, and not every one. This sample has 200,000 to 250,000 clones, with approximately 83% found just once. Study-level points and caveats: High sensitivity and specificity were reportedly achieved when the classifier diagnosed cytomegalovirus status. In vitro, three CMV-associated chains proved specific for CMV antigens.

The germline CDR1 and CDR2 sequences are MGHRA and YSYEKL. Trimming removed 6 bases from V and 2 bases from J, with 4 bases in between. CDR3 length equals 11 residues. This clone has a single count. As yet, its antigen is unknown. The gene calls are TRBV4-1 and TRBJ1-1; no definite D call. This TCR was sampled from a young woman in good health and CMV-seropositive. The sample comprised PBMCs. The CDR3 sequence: CASRGNTEAFF. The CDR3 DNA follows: TGCGCCAGCAGGGGTAACACTGAAGCTTTCTTT.